This TCR beta chain comes out of a study of T-cell memory formation after mild COVID-19. Study-level results: Clones that shrank (day 15 to 85) were balanced CD4/CD8, whereas later expanders leaned CD4+. CD4+ contracting clones were mainly CM and EM; CD8+ ones, EMRA.

For this clonotype: What it binds is unknown.

One entry per CDR3 protein, called by TCRdb with MiXCR from the 5' RACE reads. The sample has about 130,000 distinct CDR3 sequences; roughly 6.2% are singletons. Material for sequencing was PBMCs or a T cell subset sorted from them (not recorded which). This TCR was recovered from an adult woman who had mild COVID-19 (a few samples of this study predate the infection). Cell type and time point are not known.

Here the CDR3 reads CASSQVGTVRGETQYF. The DNA for the CDR3 is TGCGCCAGCAGCCAAGTCGGGACAGTTAGGGGAGAGACCCAGTACTTC. The chain combines TRBV4-1 with TRBJ2-5; 7 bases line up with TRBD1. Unmatched junction bases numbered 9, after V lost 1 base and J lost 4 bases. This CDR3 comprises 16 residues. Germline V gene data show CDR1 as MGHRA and CDR2 as YSYEKL.